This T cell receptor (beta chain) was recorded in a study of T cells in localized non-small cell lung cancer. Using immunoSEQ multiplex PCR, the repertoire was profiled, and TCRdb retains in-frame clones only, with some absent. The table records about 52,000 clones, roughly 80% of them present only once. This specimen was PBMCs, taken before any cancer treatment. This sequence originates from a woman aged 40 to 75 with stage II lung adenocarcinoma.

CDR3 sequence: CASSLLSSGGSGELFF. For the CDR3, the DNA is TGCGCCAGCAGCTTGTTGAGTAGCGGGGGATCCGGGGAGCTGTTTTTT. The rearrangement uses TRBV5-1 and TRBJ2-2, with 9 bases aligning to TRBD2. This CDR3 has 16 amino acids. CDR1 is SGHRS, CDR2 YFSETQ, per germline. V gave up 1 base and J gave up 6 bases; unmatched junction bases: 7.